The 23 T cell receptor beta chains reported below all come from one sample, sequenced in a study of cytomegalovirus exposure and HLA in healthy donors. Both 60 Vbeta primers and 13 Jbeta primers went into the PCR. Clones were read by immunoSEQ multiplex PCR, and TCRdb kept only the in-frame ones, dropping some. The table shows roughly 200,000 clones, with around 86% occurring only once. Sequencing input: PBMCs. The source is a man aged 45-60 years in good health and CMV-seronegative.

The chain carries TRBV5-5 and TRBJ1-1; a weak D match, TRBD1 (5 bases). The CDR3 runs to 14 residues. Trimming stripped 4 bases from V and 11 bases from J, with 21 bases between. CDR1 and CDR2 from the germline V gene are SGHKS and YYEKEE (reference sequence). The CDR3 DNA follows: TGTGCCAGCAGCGCCGACGGACATACCAGTCAGGCTTTCTTT. It yields the protein CASSADGHTSQAFF.

The chain is built from TRBV4-1 and TRBJ2-5; D possibly corresponds to TRBD2 (7 bases). The V end was cut by 0 bases, the J end by 6 bases, with 17 bases between. The germline V gene encodes CDR1 MGHRA and CDR2 YSYEKL. CDR3 length equals 16 residues. CDR3 sequence: CASSQDGSGGAKTQYF. The CDR3 DNA is TGCGCCAGCAGCCAAGATGGATCGGGGGGCGCGAAGACCCAGTACTTC.

This clone was detected once. The chain combines TRBV7-2 with TRBJ2-7; 9 bases agree with TRBD1. The CDR3 totals 14 residues. Trimming cost V 3 bases and J 7 bases; bases outside gene matches: 7. CDR1 is SGHTA, CDR2 FQGNSA, per germline. The CDR3 here is CASSFGQGREEQYF. In DNA, the CDR3 is TGTGCCAGCAGCTTCGGACAGGGGAGGGAGGAGCAGTACTTC.

The V and J genes are TRBV2 and TRBJ2-3; tentative D call: TRBD2 (6 bases). The germline V gene has CDR1 SNHLY and CDR2 FYNNEI. V was cut by 7 bases and J by 2 bases, with 13 bases left in between. The CDR3 loop spans 14 amino acids. CDR3 loop: CASKEGANTDTQYF. The CDR3, as DNA: TGTGCCAGCAAGGAGGGTGCGAACACAGATACGCAGTATTTT.

V usage is TRBV7-2 and J usage is TRBJ2-7, with 8 bases that match TRBD1. There are 14 residues in the CDR3. Germline lookup yields CDR1 SGHTA and CDR2 FQGNSA. Unmatched junction bases numbered 6, after V lost 5 bases and J lost 3 bases. CDR3: CASSADRANYEQYF. For the CDR3, the DNA is TGTGCCAGCAGCGCGGACAGGGCCAACTACGAGCAGTACTTC.

This clone was recorded only once. The rearrangement joins TRBV4-2 to TRBJ1-4; TRBD1 agrees at 7 bases. The germline CDR1 and CDR2 sequences are LGHNA and YNFKEQ. The ends lost 6 bases at V and 8 bases at J; junction bases unmatched: 6. The CDR3 spans 13 residues. CDR3 coding DNA: TGTGCCAGCAGGGGACAGAGTGGGGAAAAACTGTTTTTT. Its protein is CASRGQSGEKLFF.

V is TRBV28 and J is TRBJ2-7, with D maybe TRBD1 (5 bases). The CDR3 length is 14 residues. V shed 4 bases and J shed 4 bases, with 14 bases lying between them. Germline V CDR1 and CDR2: MDHEN, SYDVKM. CDR3 loop: CASSSRVYSYEQYF. In DNA form, the CDR3 reads TGTGCCAGCAGTTCCAGGGTGTATTCTTACGAGCAGTACTTC.

This rearrangement joins TRBV27 to TRBJ1-5; D not certain. Trimming shortened V by 0 bases and J by 6 bases, and 6 bases separated the two germline ends. The CDR3 has 13 amino acids. Germline lookup yields CDR1 MNHEY and CDR2 SMNVEV (reference sequence). Here the CDR3 reads CASSLSVAQPQHF. The CDR3 nucleotides are TGTGCCAGCAGTTTATCGGTGGCTCAGCCCCAGCATTTT.

The chain employs TRBV6-4 and TRBJ2-7; 14 bases agree with TRBD2. The CDR3 runs to 14 residues. CDR1 and CDR2 from the germline V gene are MRHNA and SNTAGT. Unmatched junction bases numbered 5, after V lost 8 bases and J lost 5 bases. The DNA for the CDR3 is TGTGCCAGCTGGGGACTAGCGGGAGTTCACGAGCAGTACTTC. It yields the protein CASWGLAGVHEQYF.

The gene calls are TRBV4-2 and TRBJ2-7; 8 bases map to TRBD1. Germline CDR1 is LGHNA and CDR2 is YNFKEQ. V was pared by 3 bases and J by 4 bases, with 20 bases of the junction left unmatched. This CDR3 is 19 amino acids long. DNA for the CDR3: TGTGCCAGCAGCCATTTCTCAGCTGTGGCAGGGGGCCGGGGGTACGAGCAGTACTTC. It translates to CASSHFSAVAGGRGYEQYF.

CDR3 sequence: CASSPLGATNEKLFF. CDR3 bases: TGTGCCAGCAGTCCCCTGGGCGCAACTAATGAAAAACTGTTTTTT. The chain has TRBV6-1 and TRBJ1-4; D call uncertain. The CDR3 runs 15 residues. Germline V gives CDR1 MNHNS, CDR2 SASEGT. Trimming removed 5 bases at V and 0 bases at J, with 10 bases between.

The J gene is TRBJ1-2, the V gene TRBV7-3; 7 bases align to TRBD1. The CDR3 is 13 amino acids. Trimming cost V 3 bases and J 2 bases; bases outside gene matches: 0. In germline, CDR1 is SGHTA, CDR2 FQGTGA. The DNA for the CDR3 is TGTGCCAGCAGCTTGGGACAGAACTATGGCTACACCTTC. Translated: CASSLGQNYGYTF.

The chain combines TRBV7-9 with TRBJ2-1; 12 bases fit TRBD2. V was pared by 5 bases and J by 7 bases, with 6 bases of the junction left unmatched. The germline V gene encodes CDR1 SEHNR and CDR2 FQNEAQ (reference sequence). The CDR3 runs 15 residues. Written as DNA, the CDR3 is TGTGCCAGCAGCAAGACTACTAGCGGGAGGAATGAGCAGTTCTTC. This sequence encodes CASSKTTSGRNEQFF.

This chain joins TRBV18 and TRBJ2-5; 12 nucleotides align to TRBD2. This CDR3 region has 16 residues. Germline trimming cut 4 bases from V and 5 bases from J; bases unmatched to any gene: 8. The germline V gene encodes CDR1 KGHSH and CDR2 LQKENI. CDR3 nucleotide sequence: TGTGCCAGCTCACGTCTAGCGGGGGGGCCCGGGGAGACCCAGTACTTC. Translation: CASSRLAGGPGETQYF.

The V and J genes are TRBV19 and TRBJ1-1; 10 nucleotides match TRBD1. J gave up 5 bases and V 3 bases, and 9 bases lay outside the gene matches. Looked up from germline, CDR1 is LNHDA and CDR2 is SQIVND (reference sequence). The CDR3 is 16 amino acids. CDR3 in DNA: TGTGCCAGTAGTATCCAACCGGGACAGGGGAGGACTGAAGCTTTCTTT. Translated, it gives CASSIQPGQGRTEAFF.

This chain uses TRBV5-1 with TRBJ1-5; TRBD1 aligns across 10 bases. Germline lookup yields CDR1 SGHRS and CDR2 YFSETQ. CDR3 length equals 17 residues. V trimming: 4 bases; J trimming: 2 bases; junction bases outside the gene matches: 9. CDR3 sequence: CASSPDRGINGNQPQHF. DNA of the CDR3: TGCGCCAGCAGCCCGGACAGGGGGATCAATGGCAATCAGCCCCAGCATTTT. Full variable domain (outside the CDR3, taken from reference TRBV5-1 and TRBJ1-5): KAGVTQTPRYLIKTRGQQVTLSCSPISGHRSVSWYQQTPGQGLQFLFEYFSETQRNKGNFPGRFSGRQFSNSRSEMNVSTLELGDSALYLCASSPDRGINGNQPQHFGDGTRLSIL.

The rearrangement uses TRBV6-5 and TRBJ2-5; D call uncertain. Trimming removed 6 bases from V and 1 base from J, with 9 bases in between. The CDR3 spans 13 residues. Germline CDR1 is MNHEY and CDR2 is SVGAGI. CDR3: CASRELSQETQYF. CDR3 DNA sequence: TGTGCCAGCAGGGAGCTATCCCAAGAGACCCAGTACTTC.

The chain has TRBV7-8 and TRBJ1-2; maybe TRBD1 (6 bases). V lost 5 bases and J 3 bases, leaving 10 bases between the germline ends. Per germline, CDR1 SGHVS and CDR2 FQNEAQ. The CDR3 covers 13 residues. CDR3 in DNA: TGTGCCAGCAGCACAGGGTACGACTATGGCTACACCTTC. Protein sequence: CASSTGYDYGYTF.

The chain employs TRBV7-2 and TRBJ1-4, with TRBD1 identical over 7 bases. J was trimmed by 8 bases and V by 5 bases; bases with no gene match: 8. CDR1 and CDR2 from the germline V gene are SGHTA and FQGNSA. This CDR3 is built from 14 residues. The CDR3 DNA reads TGTGCCAGCAGCCCCCGTGACAGGGACGAAAAACTGTTTTTT. Translation gives CASSPRDRDEKLFF.

The chain couples TRBV7-2 to TRBJ2-2, with 9 bases aligning to TRBD1. Germline V gene data show CDR1 as SGHTA and CDR2 as FQGNSA. The trim removed 6 bases at V and 7 bases at J, leaving 9 bases unmatched. The CDR3 runs 15 residues. The CDR3 region is CASSQITGGGGELFF. Written as DNA, the CDR3 is TGTGCCAGCAGTCAAATCACAGGGGGCGGCGGGGAGCTGTTTTTT.

CDR3 DNA: TGCGCCAGCAGGTCAGGGGCCGGAGATACGCAGTATTTT. This codes for CASRSGAGDTQYF. This chain connects TRBV5-1 to TRBJ2-3; tentative D call: TRBD1 (6 bases). V lost 5 bases to trimming and J lost 5 bases, with 12 bases between them. The CDR3 loop spans 13 amino acids. The V gene's germline CDR1 is SGHRS and CDR2 YFSETQ.

The chain employs TRBV7-2 and TRBJ2-5; possible D gene TRBD1, 6 bases. From germline, CDR1 is SGHTA and CDR2 FQGNSA. The CDR3 has 15 residues. Trimming removed 5 bases at V and 7 bases at J, with 20 bases between. The CDR3 loop is CASSHGQPAAGTQYF. The CDR3 DNA reads as TGTGCCAGCAGCCACGGACAGCCCGCGGCCGGGACCCAGTACTTC.

The chain employs TRBV6-4 and TRBJ1-4; TRBD1 agrees at 7 bases. The germline gives CDR1 MRHNA, CDR2 SNTAGT. The trim removed 6 bases at V and 5 bases at J, leaving 3 bases unmatched. The CDR3 consists of 13 residues. CDR3 in amino acids: CASSGQANEKLFF. The DNA for the CDR3 is TGTGCCAGCAGCGGACAGGCCAATGAAAAACTGTTTTTT.